These T cell receptor beta chains were read from a single sample in a study of identical twins. MiXCR, run by TCRdb on the 5' RACE reads, gives a single entry per CDR3 protein. The table includes approximately 620,000 distinct CDR3 sequences, under 9% detected once. Separately, the same data were catalogued under a study of yellow fever vaccine responses in identical twins.

The sample comprised PBMCs. These receptors were taken from a woman between 18 and 29 years old in good health. The CDR3 runs from the conserved cysteine through the conserved F or W. A D gene is named only where the DNA matches it firmly. Not every row has a clone size; where given, it reads once, few, many or a size class.

>TRBJ2-7|TRBD1|many|15|TRBV7-8
CASSEGALSSYEQYF
TGTGCCAGCTCCGAGGGGGCACTGAGCTCCTACGAGCAGTACTTC
>TRBJ2-1|TRBD2|few|14|TRBV12-3/TRBV12-4
CASRSGIEYNEQFF
TGTGCCAGCAGGAGCGGGATTGAGTACAATGAGCAGTTCTTC
>TRBJ2-1|TRBD2|many|16|TRBV3-1
CASSYRGGSSYNEQFF
TGTGCCAGCAGCTATCGGGGGGGCAGCTCCTACAATGAGCAGTTCTTC
>TRBJ2-7|-|many|14|TRBV25-1
CASSEGKEPYEQYF
TGTGCCAGCAGTGAGGGGAAGGAACCCTACGAGCAGTACTTC
>TRBJ2-1|TRBD2|many|17|TRBV5-1
CASSLEVLAGDYNEQFF
TGCGCCAGCAGCTTGGAAGTCCTAGCGGGAGACTACAATGAGCAGTTCTTC
>TRBJ2-2|TRBD1|few|15|TRBV7-6
CASSLARQGGRELFF
TGTGCCAGCAGCTTAGCGAGACAGGGGGGCCGGGAGCTGTTTTTT
>TRBJ1-1|-|few|12|TRBV7-2
CASKGGATEAFF
TGTGCCAGCAAGGGGGGGGCCACTGAAGCTTTCTTT
>TRBJ2-1|-|-|14|TRBV12-3/TRBV12-4
CASSLFGDYNEQFF
TGTGCCAGCAGTTTATTTGGAGATTACAATGAGCAGTTCTTC
>TRBJ2-5|-|-|15|TRBV11-2
CASSLGGERQETQYF
TGTGCCAGCAGCTTAGGGGGGGAAAGACAAGAGACCCAGTACTTC
>TRBJ2-1|-|many|13|TRBV25-1
CASSEFGGNEQFF
TGTGCCAGCAGTGAATTTGGAGGGAATGAGCAGTTCTTC
>TRBJ2-1|TRBD2|few|15|TRBV7-7
CASSKTSGREGEQFF
TGTGCTAGCAGCAAAACTAGCGGGAGGGAAGGTGAGCAGTTCTTC
>TRBJ1-2|-|many|15|TRBV28
CASSRSGTPNYGYTF
TGTGCCAGCAGTCGATCCGGGACACCTAACTATGGCTACACCTTC
>TRBJ2-5|TRBD2|-|15|TRBV27
CASSSPGGGDQTQYF
TGTGCCAGCAGTTCCCCCGGGGGGGGTGATCAGACCCAGTACTTC
>TRBJ2-7|-|many|13|TRBV29-1
CSVDTGSSYEQYF
TGCAGCGTTGACACAGGGAGCTCCTACGAGCAGTACTTC
>TRBJ2-3|TRBD2|-|15|TRBV2
CASSDPGGALDTQYF
TGTGCCAGCAGTGACCCCGGGGGGGCCTTAGATACGCAGTATTTT
>TRBJ2-3|-|-|16|TRBV5-1
CASSLPSSTITDTQYF
TGCGCCAGCAGCTTGCCATCCTCGACAATAACAGATACGCAGTATTTT
>TRBJ2-2|TRBD1|few|16|TRBV10-2
CASSGDRGRDTGELFF
TGCGCCAGCAGCGGGGACAGGGGTAGGGACACCGGGGAGCTGTTTTTT
>TRBJ2-5|-|many|15|TRBV15
CATSREMTDQETQYF
TGTGCCACCAGCAGGGAGATGACAGATCAAGAGACCCAGTACTTC
>TRBJ2-2|TRBD1|-|18|TRBV10-1
CASSESLGQEKNTGELFF
TGCGCCAGCAGTGAGTCGTTGGGACAGGAAAAGAACACCGGGGAGCTGTTTTTT
>TRBJ2-5|TRBD2|many|14|TRBV5-1
CASSGLGRTETQYF
TGCGCCAGCAGCGGACTAGGGCGGACAGAGACCCAGTACTTC
>TRBJ2-7|TRBD2|-|13|TRBV14
CASAGLADYEQYF
TGTGCCAGTGCAGGACTAGCAGACTACGAGCAGTACTTC
>TRBJ2-2|-|many|14|TRBV10-3
CAISRDQDTGELFF
TGTGCCATCAGTCGGGACCAAGACACCGGGGAGCTGTTTTTT
>TRBJ2-7|-|many|17|TRBV5-1
CASSLAGHEVELNEQYF
TGCGCCAGCAGCTTGGCCGGGCATGAAGTGGAGCTTAACGAGCAGTACTTC
>TRBJ2-2|-|many|12|TRBV5-1
CASSFGPGELFF
TGCGCCAGCAGCTTCGGGCCCGGGGAGCTGTTTTTT
>TRBJ2-7|TRBD2|many|19|TRBV28
CASPPSRASGGLSSYEQYF
TGTGCCAGTCCTCCATCCCGGGCTAGCGGGGGGCTAAGCTCCTACGAGCAGTACTTC
>TRBJ2-3|-|-|16|TRBV6-1
CASRLGWTAAQDTQYF
TGTGCCAGCAGACTAGGTTGGACCGCAGCGCAAGATACGCAGTATTTT
>TRBJ1-1|TRBD1|-|16|TRBV3-1
CASSQAGTVSITEAFF
TGTGCCAGCAGCCAAGCCGGGACAGTCTCGATCACTGAAGCTTTCTTT
>TRBJ1-1|-|few|11|TRBV6-5
CASGRGGAAFF
TGTGCCAGCGGTCGGGGGGGTGCAGCTTTCTTT
>TRBJ2-1|TRBD2|-|16|TRBV20-1
CSARGHSGNSYNEQFF
TGCAGTGCTAGAGGGCATAGCGGGAACTCCTACAATGAGCAGTTCTTC
>TRBJ2-3|-|many|16|TRBV4-3
CASSQDQGGAADTQYF
TGCGCCAGCAGCCAAGATCAGGGAGGCGCGGCAGATACGCAGTATTTT
>TRBJ2-1|TRBD1|few|14|TRBV5-6
CASSLGTGRNEQFF
TGTGCCAGCAGCTTGGGGACAGGGCGTAATGAGCAGTTCTTC
>TRBJ2-7|TRBD2|-|19|TRBV29-1
CSVEVPGTRGPKLFYEQYF
TGCAGCGTTGAAGTTCCCGGGACTAGGGGCCCAAAGCTTTTCTACGAGCAGTACTTC
>TRBJ2-3|-|few|13|TRBV20-1
CSARDRGQDTQYF
TGCAGTGCTAGAGACCGGGGGCAAGATACGCAGTATTTT
>TRBJ2-2|TRBD2|few|14|TRBV30
CAWRGGLAGGELFF
TGTGCCTGGAGGGGGGGACTAGCCGGCGGGGAGCTGTTTTTT
>TRBJ2-6|-|few|15|TRBV5-1
CASSFGEAGANVLTF
TGCGCCAGCAGCTTCGGGGAGGCTGGGGCCAACGTCCTGACTTTC
>TRBJ2-1|TRBD1|-|15|TRBV29-1
CSVPGRDRGGNEQFF
TGCAGCGTTCCAGGAAGGGACAGGGGAGGTAATGAGCAGTTCTTC
>TRBJ2-5|-|-|16|TRBV6-1
CASRKVLSVPQETQYF
TGTGCCAGCAGAAAAGTACTAAGTGTCCCGCAAGAGACCCAGTACTTC
>TRBJ2-1|-|many|15|TRBV5-6
CASSLGDFSYNEQFF
TGTGCCAGCAGCTTGGGGGATTTCTCCTACAATGAGCAGTTCTTC
>TRBJ2-7|TRBD2|-|15|TRBV6-4
CASSEVAGEVYEQYF
TGTGCCAGCAGTGAAGTAGCGGGAGAGGTCTACGAGCAGTACTTC
>TRBJ2-6|-|many|16|TRBV29-1
CSVEDLGSGRANVLTF
TGCAGCGTTGAAGATTTGGGATCAGGCCGGGCCAACGTCCTGACTTTC
>TRBJ1-5|-|many|14|TRBV20-1
CSARRTQGHQPQHF
TGCAGTGCTCGCAGGACACAGGGACATCAGCCCCAGCATTTT
>TRBJ2-1|-|-|15|TRBV11-3
CASSLGGWTYNEQFF
TGTGCCAGCAGCCTCGGGGGATGGACCTACAATGAGCAGTTCTTC
>TRBJ1-5|-|many|16|TRBV6-1
CASRSDGLDSNQPQHF
TGTGCCAGCAGGTCAGACGGATTAGATAGCAATCAGCCCCAGCATTTT
>TRBJ2-4|-|few|14|TRBV11-2
CASSLEGIQDPRDF
TGTGCCAGCAGCTTAGAAGGCATACAGGACCCTCGCGACTTC